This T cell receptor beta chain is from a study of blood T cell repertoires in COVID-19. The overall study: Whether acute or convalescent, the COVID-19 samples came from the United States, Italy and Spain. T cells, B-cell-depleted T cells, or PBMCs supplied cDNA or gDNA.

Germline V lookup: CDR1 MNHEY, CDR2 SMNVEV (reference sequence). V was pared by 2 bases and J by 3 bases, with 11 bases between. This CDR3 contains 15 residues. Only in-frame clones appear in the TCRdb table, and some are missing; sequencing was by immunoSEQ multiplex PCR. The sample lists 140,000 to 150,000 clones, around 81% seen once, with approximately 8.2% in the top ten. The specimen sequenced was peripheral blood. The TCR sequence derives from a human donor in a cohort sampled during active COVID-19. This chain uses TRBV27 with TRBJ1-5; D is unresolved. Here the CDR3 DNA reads TGTGCCAGCAGTTTAGGCGGGTCCTTCAATCAGCCCCAGCATTTT. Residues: CASSLGGSFNQPQHF.